This entry is about one TCR beta chain. Antigen: not known. This may be a read error, as it is one base from a much larger clone. There are 16 residues in the CDR3. Germline V CDR1 and CDR2: SGHVS, FQNEAQ. The lymph nodes were axillary draining lymph nodes from breast cancer patients. TCRdb itself ran the multiplex PCR reads through MiXCR, one entry per CDR3 protein. This table holds around 120,000 distinct CDR3 sequences, about 20% found once. The record originates from a study of breast tumors, draining lymph nodes, adjacent tissues. Points from the study as a whole: Compared with basal-like, luminal-like tumors shared significantly more repertoire with nontumor tissue. Tumors had less TCR diversity than lymph nodes, more than nontumor tissue.

The chain is built from TRBV7-8 and TRBJ2-2; the D gene could be TRBD1 or TRBD2 (5 bases each). The source material was axillary lymph node tissue. The clonotype comes from a female donor with breast cancer. Some clones in this sample may be carry-over from other donors' samples. The CDR3 DNA is TGTGCCAGCAGCTTAAGGATGGGACCGAACGCCGGGGAGCTGTTTTTT. It translates to CASSLRMGPNAGELFF.